The T cell receptor (beta chain) under discussion was sequenced for a study of CD8 T cells in Susac syndrome. Study at large: There were about 6 sequenced Susac syndrome patients with active disease and about 8 in remission.

Study results and limitations: CD4+ T cell repertoires in Susac syndrome exhibited no evidence of clonal expansion.

An input of about 0.5 to 1 ug of RNA was subjected to reverse transcription using random hexamers. TCRdb re-derived calls from the immunoSEQ multiplex PCR reads in MiXCR, one entry per CDR3 protein. The repertoire holds around 230,000 distinct CDR3 sequences, with less than 96% as singletons. On this clonotype itself: What it recognizes is unknown.

J was trimmed by 2 bases and V by 5 bases; bases with no gene match: 6. This CDR3 has 14 residues. The sequence derives from a human donor with Susac syndrome. The chain is built from TRBV12-3 or TRBV12-4 and TRBJ2-7, with 7 bases matching TRBD1. Sequences were obtained from CD4+ T cells from PBMCs. The DNA for the CDR3 is TGTGCCAGCAGTAGGGGGCTTGACCCCTACGAGCAGTACTTC. This codes for CASSRGLDPYEQYF.